This TCR beta chain was sequenced for a study of shared clonotypes between healthy human individuals. Germline V gene sequence: CDR1 SEHNR, CDR2 FQNEAQ (reference sequence). The ends were cut back, 1 base at V and 2 bases at J, with 13 bases in the middle. CDR3 length: 16 residues. Across several immunoSEQ plates, the genomic DNA of each subset was split evenly. Clones were sequenced by immunoSEQ multiplex PCR, and TCRdb holds only the in-frame ones, with some missing. The sample has a few hundred thousand clones; 70% to 75% are singletons. Sequencing was performed on memory CD4+ T cells sorted from blood. Documented subset: CD45RA-negative fraction. The chain couples TRBV7-9 to TRBJ2-3, with D possibly TRBD2 on 6 matching bases. The source is a young man in good health. For the CDR3, the DNA is TGTGCCAGCAGCTTAGGGTCGGAGGGGAACACAGATACGCAGTATTTT. It translates to CASSLGSEGNTDTQYF.